A selection of T cell receptor beta chains follows, all from one sample in a study of blood T cell repertoires in COVID-19. The protocol was immunoSEQ multiplex PCR, while the TCRdb copy is restricted to in-frame clones and leaves out a portion. The sample has about 260,000 clones, 80% to 90% seen once; the top ten hold under 5.5%. Sequenced input: peripheral blood. All receptors come from a man aged 55-75 years with acute or convalescent COVID-19. Both conserved end residues are trimmed from each CDR3. Clone size is stated in some rows and not others, as once, few, many or a class when expanded.

CDR3 length	clone size	J gene	V gene	CDR3 protein
13	NA	TRBJ2-5	TRBV9	ASSVAGDFQETQY
11	NA	TRBJ1-2	TRBV19	ASSISDNYGYT
13	once	TRBJ2-7	TRBV5-1	ASSTAGQGSYEQY
14	NA	TRBJ2-5	TRBV19	ASSISRLADWETQY
10	NA	TRBJ1-2	TRBV28	ASRTGQYGYT
12	NA	TRBJ1-2	TRBV14	ASSHRTVPFRVT
12	NA	TRBJ1-2	TRBV3-1/TRBV3-2	ASSPQPGQHGYT
15	NA	TRBJ2-1	TRBV6-6	ASRRNRGRVSYNEQF
14	NA	TRBJ2-2	TRBV5-1	ASSHYGIANTGELF
12	NA	TRBJ2-2	TRBV11-2	ASRPPSNTGELF
12	once	TRBJ2-2	TRBV12-5	ASGRDRNTGELF
12	few	TRBJ2-7	TRBV7-9	ASSTTTGGTEQY
13	once	TRBJ2-1	TRBV25-1	ASASGLAGQNEQF
14	once	TRBJ1-6	TRBV14	ASSQDPGGNNSPLH
11	few	TRBJ1-2	TRBV6-2/TRBV6-3	ASSYRRNYGYT
13	NA	TRBJ1-2	TRBV3-1/TRBV3-2	ASSQFQGARGGYT
15	NA	TRBJ2-7	TRBV15	ATSRDPPTGKGYEQY
16	once	TRBJ1-5	TRBV19	ASSSAPPDRSSNQPQH
9	NA	TRBJ2-7	TRBV2	ASSPTYEQY
13	few	TRBJ1-4	TRBV3-1/TRBV3-2	ASSLRTGQNEKLF
14	NA	TRBJ2-3	TRBV7-2	ASSLLGVAGGDTQY
11	NA	TRBJ1-1	TRBV11-2	ASSLTENTEAF
13	NA	TRBJ2-1	TRBV7-3	ASGVSGGDYNEQF
12	NA	TRBJ1-5	TRBV19	ASSWQGDYQPQH
14	NA	TRBJ2-5	TRBV11-2	ASSVGGLGIQETQY
13	NA	TRBJ2-7	TRBV3-1/TRBV3-2	ASSQETGGQNEQY
13	NA	TRBJ2-7	TRBV9	ASSLGLAVAYEQY
14	NA	TRBJ1-2	TRBV27	ASSFGGGGRGYGYT
12	few	TRBJ2-3	TRBV6-4	ASSTTTSGDTQY
11	NA	TRBJ2-5	TRBV2	ASSAGYQETQY
11	NA	TRBJ2-7	TRBV27	ASRVLQGNEQY
15	once	TRBJ1-1	TRBV6-2/TRBV6-3	ASSFGGTGGWNTEAF
13	few	TRBJ2-1	TRBV5-1	ASSLVGTGGGEQF
11	NA	TRBJ2-7	TRBV7-9	ASSFDRGLEQY
12	NA	TRBJ1-4	TRBV13	ASSFFSGKEKLF
13	NA	TRBJ1-5	TRBV7-9	ASSRGSSGNQPQH
12	NA	TRBJ1-6	TRBV5-1	ASSPPSPDSPLH
13	NA	TRBJ1-5	TRBV2	ASSEWAISNQPQH
13	once	TRBJ1-5	TRBV6-5	ASRPDRVNDQPQH
14	NA	TRBJ2-1	TRBV10-3	AISESGLAGDNEQF
11	once	TRBJ1-2	TRBV18	ASSPRLADQAV
12	NA	TRBJ2-2	TRBV19	ASRRDRATGELF
17	NA	TRBJ2-1	TRBV30	AWSPRGLAERRSYNEQF
13	few	TRBJ2-5	TRBV3-1/TRBV3-2	ASSQGTSGKETQY
15	few	TRBJ1-1	TRBV4-2	ASSQDSQGAVNTEAF
14	NA	TRBJ2-2	TRBV3-1/TRBV3-2	ASSQRTGGRTGELF
9	once	TRBJ2-5	TRBV11-2	ASSRGSTQY
10	NA	TRBJ1-1	TRBV5-1	ASSFPGTEAF
9	NA	TRBJ1-4	TRBV25-1	ASSIVEKLF
15	NA	TRBJ2-1	TRBV6-1	ASSEVLGLAANNEQF
13	NA	TRBJ2-3	TRBV7-2	ASSLPGTGSDTQY
13	NA	TRBJ2-4	TRBV2	AVSWGGLAKNIQY
9	NA	TRBJ2-7	TRBV27	ASSRGYEQY
13	NA	TRBJ2-7	TRBV27	ASSLSSGGHSEQY
12	NA	TRBJ2-3	TRBV13	ASSPTGTTDTQY
13	NA	TRBJ2-7	TRBV14	ASSRRDSQAYEQY
13	NA	TRBJ2-3	TRBV9	ASSVTSGLTDTQY
15	NA	TRBJ2-3	TRBV7-3	ASSLQGFSGGADTQY